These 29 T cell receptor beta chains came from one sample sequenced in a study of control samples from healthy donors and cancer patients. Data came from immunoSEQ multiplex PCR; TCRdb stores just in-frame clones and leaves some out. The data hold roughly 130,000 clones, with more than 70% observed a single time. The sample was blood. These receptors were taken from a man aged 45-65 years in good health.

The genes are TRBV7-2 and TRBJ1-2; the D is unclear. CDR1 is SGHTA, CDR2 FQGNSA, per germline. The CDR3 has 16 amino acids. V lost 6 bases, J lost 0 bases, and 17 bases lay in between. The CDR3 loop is CASRQMGGISNYGYTF. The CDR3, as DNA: TGTGCCAGCAGGCAGATGGGTGGGATCTCTAACTATGGCTACACCTTC.

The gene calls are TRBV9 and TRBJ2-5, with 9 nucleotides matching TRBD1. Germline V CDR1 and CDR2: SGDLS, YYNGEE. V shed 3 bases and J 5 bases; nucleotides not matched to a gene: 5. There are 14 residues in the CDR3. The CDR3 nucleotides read TGTGCCAGCAGCGCAGGGACAGGGCTGGAGACCCAGTACTTC. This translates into CASSAGTGLETQYF.

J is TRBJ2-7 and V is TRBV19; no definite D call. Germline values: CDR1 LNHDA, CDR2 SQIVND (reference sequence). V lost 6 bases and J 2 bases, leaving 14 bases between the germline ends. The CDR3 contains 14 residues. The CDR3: CASSRSDGAYEQYF. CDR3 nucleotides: TGTGCCAGTAGCCGCTCGGACGGTGCCTACGAGCAGTACTTC.

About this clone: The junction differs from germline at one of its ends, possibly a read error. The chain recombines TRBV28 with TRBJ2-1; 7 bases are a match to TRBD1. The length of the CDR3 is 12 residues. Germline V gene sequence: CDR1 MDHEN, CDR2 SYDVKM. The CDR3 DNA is TGTGCCAGCAGTTTATCCCGGGACAGAGGTATCTTC. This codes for CASSLSRDRGIF. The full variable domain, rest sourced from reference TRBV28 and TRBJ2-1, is DVKVTQSSRYLVKRTGEKVFLECVQDMDHENMFWYRQDPGLGLRLIYFSYDVKMKEKGDIPEGYSVSREKKERFSLILESASTNQTSMYLCASSLSRDRGIFGPGTRLTVL.

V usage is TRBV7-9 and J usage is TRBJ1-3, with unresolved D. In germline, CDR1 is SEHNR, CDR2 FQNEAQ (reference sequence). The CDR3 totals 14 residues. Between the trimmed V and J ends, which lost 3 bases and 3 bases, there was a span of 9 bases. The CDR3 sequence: CASSFGQDGNTIYF. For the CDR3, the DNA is TGTGCCAGCAGCTTTGGGCAGGATGGAAACACCATATATTTT.

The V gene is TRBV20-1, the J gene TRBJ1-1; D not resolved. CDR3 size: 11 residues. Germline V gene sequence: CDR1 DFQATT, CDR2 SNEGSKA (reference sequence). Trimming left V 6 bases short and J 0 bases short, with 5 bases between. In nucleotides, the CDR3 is TGCAGTGCAGGGATGAACACTGAAGCTTTCTTT. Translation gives CSAGMNTEAFF.

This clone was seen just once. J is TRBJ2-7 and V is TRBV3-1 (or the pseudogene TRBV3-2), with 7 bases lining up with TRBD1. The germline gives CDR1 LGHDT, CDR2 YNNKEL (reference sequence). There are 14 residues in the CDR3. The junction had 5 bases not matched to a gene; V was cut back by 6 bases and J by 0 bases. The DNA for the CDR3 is TGTGCCAGCAGACAGACAGGGAACTCCTACGAGCAGTACTTC. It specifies CASRQTGNSYEQYF.

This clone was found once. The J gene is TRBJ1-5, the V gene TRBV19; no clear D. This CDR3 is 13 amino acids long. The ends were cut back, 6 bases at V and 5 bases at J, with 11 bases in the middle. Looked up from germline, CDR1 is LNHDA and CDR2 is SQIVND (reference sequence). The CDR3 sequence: CASRPTSDQPQHF. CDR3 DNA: TGTGCCAGTAGACCGACTTCCGATCAGCCCCAGCATTTT.

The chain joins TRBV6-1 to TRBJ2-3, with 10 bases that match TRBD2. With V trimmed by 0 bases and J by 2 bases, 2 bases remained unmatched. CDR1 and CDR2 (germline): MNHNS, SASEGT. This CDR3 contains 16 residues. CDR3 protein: CASSEASGGATDTQYF. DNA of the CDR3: TGTGCCAGCAGTGAAGCGAGCGGGGGGGCCACAGATACGCAGTATTTT.

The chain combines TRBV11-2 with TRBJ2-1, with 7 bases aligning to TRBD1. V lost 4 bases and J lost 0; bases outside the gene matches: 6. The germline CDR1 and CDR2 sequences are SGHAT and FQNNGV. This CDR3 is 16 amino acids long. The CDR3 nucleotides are TGTGCCAGCAGCTCCCCGACAGGGAGCTCCTACAATGAGCAGTTCTTC. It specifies CASSSPTGSSYNEQFF.

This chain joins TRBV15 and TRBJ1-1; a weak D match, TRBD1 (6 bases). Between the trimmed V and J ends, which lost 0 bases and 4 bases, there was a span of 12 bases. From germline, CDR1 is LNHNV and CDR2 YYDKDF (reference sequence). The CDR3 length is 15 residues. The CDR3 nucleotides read TGTGCCACCAGCAGAGATCTGGGGGGCGTCACTGAAGCTTTCTTT. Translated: CATSRDLGGVTEAFF.

CDR3 coding DNA: TGTGCCAGTAGTATAGATCTGGGCGGGGGGGCCATTAATGAGCAGTTCTTC. Encoded protein: CASSIDLGGGAINEQFF. This sequence joins TRBV19 and TRBJ2-1, with 9 nucleotides matching TRBD2. With 0 bases clipped from V and 7 bases from J, the junction kept 10 bases outside the gene matches. The CDR3 length is 17 residues. Germline V gives CDR1 LNHDA, CDR2 SQIVND (reference sequence). The full variable domain, rest sourced from reference TRBV19 and TRBJ2-1, is DGGITQSPKYLFRKEGQNVTLSCEQNLNHDAMYWYRQDPGQGLRLIYYSQIVNDFQKGDIAEGYSVSREKKESFPLTVTSAQKNPTAFYLCASSIDLGGGAINEQFFGPGTRLTVL.

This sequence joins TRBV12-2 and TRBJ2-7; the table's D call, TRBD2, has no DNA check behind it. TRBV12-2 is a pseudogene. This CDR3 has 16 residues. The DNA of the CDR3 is TGTGCAAGTCTCCTCCGACGGAGCTTTACCTCCTACGAGCAGTACTTC. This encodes CASLLRRSFTSYEQYF.

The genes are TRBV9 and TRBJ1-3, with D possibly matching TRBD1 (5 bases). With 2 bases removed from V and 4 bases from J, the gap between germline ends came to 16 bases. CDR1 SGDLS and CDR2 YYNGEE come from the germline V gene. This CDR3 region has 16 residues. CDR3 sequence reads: CASSVRGGIYGNTIYF. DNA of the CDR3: TGTGCCAGCAGCGTGAGGGGCGGGATTTACGGAAACACCATATATTTT.

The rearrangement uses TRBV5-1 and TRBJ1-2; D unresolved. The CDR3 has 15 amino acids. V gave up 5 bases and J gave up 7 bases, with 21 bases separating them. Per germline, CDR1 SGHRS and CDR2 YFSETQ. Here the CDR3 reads CASRMDSWGAGGYTF. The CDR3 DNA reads TGCGCCAGCAGAATGGATAGCTGGGGTGCAGGTGGCTACACCTTC.

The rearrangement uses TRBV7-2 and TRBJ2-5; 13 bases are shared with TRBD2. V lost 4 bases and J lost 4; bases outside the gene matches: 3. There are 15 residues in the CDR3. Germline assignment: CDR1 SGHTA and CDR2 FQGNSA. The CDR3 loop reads CASSWGLAGTETQYF. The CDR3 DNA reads TGTGCCAGCAGCTGGGGACTAGCGGGGACAGAGACCCAGTACTTC.

CDR3: CASSRTRDNTDTQYF. Here the CDR3 DNA reads TGTGCCAGCAGCCGGACCCGGGACAACACAGATACGCAGTATTTT. The chain links TRBV4-2 to TRBJ2-3; the D gene is possibly TRBD1 (6 bases). Germline V gives CDR1 LGHNA, CDR2 YNFKEQ. V lost 4 bases and J 2 bases, leaving 13 bases between the germline ends. CDR3 length equals 15 residues.

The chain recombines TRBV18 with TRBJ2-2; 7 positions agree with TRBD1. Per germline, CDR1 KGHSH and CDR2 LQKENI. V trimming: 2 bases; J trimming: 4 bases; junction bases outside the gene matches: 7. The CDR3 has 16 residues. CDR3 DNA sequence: TGTGCCAGCTCACCAAACAGGGGTCGCGGCACCGGGGAGCTGTTTTTT. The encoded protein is CASSPNRGRGTGELFF. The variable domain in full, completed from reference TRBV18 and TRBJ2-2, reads NAGVMQNPRHLVRRRGQEARLRCSPMKGHSHVYWYRQLPEEGLKFMVYLQKENIIDESGMPKERFSAEFPKEGPSILRIQQVVRGDSAAYFCASSPNRGRGTGELFFGEGSRLTVL.

The CDR3: CASSPGQGADTIYF. The CDR3 coding sequence is TGTGCCAGCTCACCGGGACAGGGGGCCGACACCATATATTTT. This chain connects TRBV18 to TRBJ1-3, with 12 bases that match TRBD1. CDR3 length equals 14 residues. The germline gives CDR1 KGHSH, CDR2 LQKENI. Trimming removed 3 bases from V and 8 bases from J; junction bases left unmatched: 2.

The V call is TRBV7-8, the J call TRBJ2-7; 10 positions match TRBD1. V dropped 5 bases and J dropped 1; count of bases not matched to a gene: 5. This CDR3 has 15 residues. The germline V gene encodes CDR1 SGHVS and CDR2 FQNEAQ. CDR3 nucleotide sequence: TGTGCCAGCAGCGGGGTGGGACAGGGGTCCTACGAGCAGTACTTC. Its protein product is CASSGVGQGSYEQYF. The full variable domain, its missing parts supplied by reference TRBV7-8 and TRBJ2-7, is GAGVSQSPRYKVAKRGQDVALRCDPISGHVSLFWYQQALGQGPEFLTYFQNEAQLDKSGLPSDRFFAERPEGSVSTLKIQRTQQEDSAVYLCASSGVGQGSYEQYFGPGTRLTVT.

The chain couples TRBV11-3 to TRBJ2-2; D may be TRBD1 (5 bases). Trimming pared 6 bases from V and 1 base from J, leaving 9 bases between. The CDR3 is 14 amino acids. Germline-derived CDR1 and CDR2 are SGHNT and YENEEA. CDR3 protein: CASRSDRNTGELFF. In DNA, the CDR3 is TGTGCCAGCAGGTCCGACAGGAACACCGGGGAGCTGTTTTTT.

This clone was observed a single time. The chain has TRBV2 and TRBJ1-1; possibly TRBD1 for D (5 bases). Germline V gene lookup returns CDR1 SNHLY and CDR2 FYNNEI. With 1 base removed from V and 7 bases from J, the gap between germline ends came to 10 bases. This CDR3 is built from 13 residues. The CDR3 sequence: CASSEGQGYEAFF. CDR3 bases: TGTGCCAGCAGTGAAGGGCAGGGATATGAAGCTTTCTTT. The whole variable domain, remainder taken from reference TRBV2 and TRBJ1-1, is EPEVTQTPSHQVTQMGQEVILRCVPISNHLYFYWYRQILGQKVEFLVSFYNNEISEKSEIFDDQFSVERPDGSNFTLKIRSTKLEDSAMYFCASSEGQGYEAFFGQGTRLTVV.

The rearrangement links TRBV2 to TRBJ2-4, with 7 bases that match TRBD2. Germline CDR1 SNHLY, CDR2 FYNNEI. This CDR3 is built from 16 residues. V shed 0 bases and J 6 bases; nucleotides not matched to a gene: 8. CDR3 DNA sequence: TGTGCCAGCAGTGAAGCCGTACTACCGGGGGGAAACATTCAGTACTTC. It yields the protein CASSEAVLPGGNIQYF.

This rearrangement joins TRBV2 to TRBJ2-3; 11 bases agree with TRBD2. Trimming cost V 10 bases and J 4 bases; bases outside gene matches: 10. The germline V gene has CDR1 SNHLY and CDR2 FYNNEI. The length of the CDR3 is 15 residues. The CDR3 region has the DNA TGTGCCACTCGGAGTAGCGGGGGGGGTCCAGATACGCAGTATTTT. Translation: CATRSSGGGPDTQYF.

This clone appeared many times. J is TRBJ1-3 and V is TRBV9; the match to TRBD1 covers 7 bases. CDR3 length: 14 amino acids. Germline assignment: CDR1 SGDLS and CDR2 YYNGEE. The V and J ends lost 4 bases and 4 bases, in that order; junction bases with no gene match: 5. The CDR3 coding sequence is TGTGCCAGCAGCTCCAAGGACAGGGGAAACACCATATATTTT. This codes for CASSSKDRGNTIYF.

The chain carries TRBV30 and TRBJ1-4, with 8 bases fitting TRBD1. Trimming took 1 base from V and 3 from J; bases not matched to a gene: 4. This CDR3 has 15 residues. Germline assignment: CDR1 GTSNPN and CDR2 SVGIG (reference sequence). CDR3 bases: TGTGCCTGGAGTGACGGACAGGGCTCTAATGAAAAACTGTTTTTT. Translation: CAWSDGQGSNEKLFF.

For the CDR3, the DNA is TGTGCCAGCAAGTTTGGGGGTAGCTCCTACGAGCAGTACTTC. Amino acid sequence: CASKFGGSSYEQYF. The chain carries TRBV28 and TRBJ2-7; D possibly uses TRBD1 or TRBD2 (5 bases each). This CDR3 comprises 14 residues. The germline V and J ends were trimmed by 7 bases and 0 bases, with 13 bases remaining between them. The germline gives CDR1 MDHEN, CDR2 SYDVKM. Based on the CDR3 plus reference TRBV28 and TRBJ2-7, the full variable domain is DVKVTQSSRYLVKRTGEKVFLECVQDMDHENMFWYRQDPGLGLRLIYFSYDVKMKEKGDIPEGYSVSREKKERFSLILESASTNQTSMYLCASKFGGSSYEQYFGPGTRLTVT.

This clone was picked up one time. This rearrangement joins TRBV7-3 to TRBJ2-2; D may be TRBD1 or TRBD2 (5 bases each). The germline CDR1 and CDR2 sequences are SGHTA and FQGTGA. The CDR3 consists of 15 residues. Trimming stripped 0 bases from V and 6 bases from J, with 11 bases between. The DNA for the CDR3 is TGTGCCAGCAGCTTAACAGGACCGGGACCCGGGGAGCTGTTTTTT. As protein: CASSLTGPGPGELFF.

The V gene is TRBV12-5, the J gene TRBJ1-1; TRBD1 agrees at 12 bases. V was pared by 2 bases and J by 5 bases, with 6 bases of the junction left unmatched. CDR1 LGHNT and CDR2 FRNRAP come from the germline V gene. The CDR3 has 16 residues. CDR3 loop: CASGLPGQGAWTEAFF. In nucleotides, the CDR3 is TGTGCTAGTGGTTTGCCGGGACAGGGGGCATGGACTGAAGCTTTCTTT.